These 17 T cell receptor beta chains originate from one sample sequenced in a study of blood T cell repertoires in COVID-19. TCRdb's table, derived via immunoSEQ multiplex PCR, lists solely in-frame clones and lacks some. The table has approximately 150,000 clones, around 90% seen once. Sequences were obtained from peripheral blood. These receptors were obtained from a human donor with COVID-19, enrolled during active disease. The donor label of this sample is uncertain.

This clone was counted a single time. The junction and the germline gene differ at one end; a read error may be behind it. V is TRBV4-2 and J is TRBJ2-7; TRBD1 agrees at 9 bases. The CDR3 runs 12 residues. Per the germline V gene, CDR1 is LGHNA and CDR2 is YNFKEQ. DNA for the CDR3: TGTGCCAGCAGCCAAGATGGGGACAGGGCTAACTTC. The encoded protein is CASSQDGDRANF.

This sequence joins TRBV6-6 and TRBJ1-4; 10 bases are shared with TRBD1. The length of the CDR3 is 16 residues. CDR1 is MNHNY, CDR2 SVGAGI, per germline (reference sequence). J gave up 6 bases and V 7 bases, and 11 bases lay outside the gene matches. CDR3 sequence: CASTPRRDRGDEKLFF. CDR3 bases: TGTGCCAGCACTCCACGGAGGGACAGGGGAGATGAAAAACTGTTTTTT.

V usage is TRBV3-1 (or the pseudogene TRBV3-2) and J usage is TRBJ2-1; 7 bases line up with TRBD2. Germline CDR1 and CDR2: LGHDT and YNNKEL (reference sequence). The J segment lost 10 bases and the V segment lost 4 bases, leaving 10 bases of the junction unmatched. The CDR3 totals 14 residues. The CDR3 reads CASSPTSLRGEQFF. The CDR3 region has the DNA TGTGCCAGCAGCCCGACTAGCCTACGGGGGGAGCAGTTCTTC.

The chain uses TRBV9 and TRBJ1-1; 8 nucleotides line up with TRBD1. The CDR3 sequence is 15 residues long. The trim removed 4 bases at V and 11 bases at J, leaving 16 bases unmatched. The V gene's germline CDR1 is SGDLS and CDR2 YYNGEE. The CDR3 is CASSPRETGVARAFF. CDR3 DNA sequence: TGTGCCAGCAGCCCGCGAGAGACAGGGGTGGCGCGGGCTTTCTTT.

The V gene is TRBV2, the J gene TRBJ1-6; D unresolved. The germline gives CDR1 SNHLY, CDR2 FYNNEI. There are 14 residues in the CDR3. V was clipped by 6 bases and J by 7 bases, with 13 bases between them. CDR3 in DNA: TGTGCCAGCAGGGGTCGGGGTAGGAATTCACCCCTCCACTTT. Its translation is CASRGRGRNSPLHF.

J is TRBJ2-7 and V is TRBV30, with D perhaps matching TRBD1 (5 bases). The germline gives CDR1 GTSNPN, CDR2 SVGIG (reference sequence). V lost 0 bases to trimming and J lost 6 bases, with 18 bases between them. This CDR3 comprises 15 residues. CDR3 protein: CAWSVYTRDVREQYF. The CDR3 nucleotides are TGTGCCTGGAGTGTGTACACCAGGGATGTTCGCGAGCAGTACTTC.

This sequence joins TRBV25-1 and TRBJ1-2; 7 bases match TRBD1. Germline loops: CDR1 MGHDK, CDR2 SYGVNS. This CDR3 region has 14 residues. The junction had 7 bases not matched to a gene; V was cut back by 1 base and J by 8 bases. The CDR3 protein is CASSELRDRSGYTF. DNA of the CDR3: TGTGCCAGCAGTGAATTAAGGGACAGATCCGGCTACACCTTC.

J is TRBJ2-2 and V is TRBV2; 8 bases match TRBD1. V dropped 8 bases and J dropped 0; count of bases not matched to a gene: 8. The CDR3 runs to 16 residues. CDR1 SNHLY and CDR2 FYNNEI come from the germline V gene. CDR3 region: CASVGQGLANTGELFF. CDR3 DNA sequence: TGTGCCAGCGTCGGACAGGGCCTAGCGAACACCGGGGAGCTGTTTTTT.

V and J are TRBV4-1 and TRBJ2-1; weak D call: TRBD2 (6 bases). Germline values: CDR1 MGHRA, CDR2 YSYEKL. Trimming took off 4 bases at V and 5 bases at J, with 27 bases between the two ends. This CDR3 spans 19 amino acids. The CDR3 bases are TGCGCCAGCAGCCCCTCCCCCCCACGCGGACTATTTTACGACAATGAGCAGTTCTTC. Its protein is CASSPSPPRGLFYDNEQFF.

The genes are TRBV27 and TRBJ2-7; TRBD2 matches 9 bases. V dropped 7 bases and J dropped 2; count of bases not matched to a gene: 9. Germline V gene sequence: CDR1 MNHEY, CDR2 SMNVEV (reference sequence). The CDR3 has 15 residues. CDR3 sequence: CASIPAGGPTYEQYF. In DNA, the CDR3 is TGTGCCAGCATTCCAGCGGGGGGTCCTACCTACGAGCAGTACTTC.

The chain is built from TRBV11-3 and TRBJ2-5; D is uncertain. Germline lookup yields CDR1 SGHNT and CDR2 YENEEA. V shed 1 base and J shed 4 bases, with 4 bases lying between them. The CDR3 runs 12 residues. The CDR3 sequence is CASSLAGETQYF. The CDR3 DNA follows: TGTGCCAGCAGCTTAGCAGGAGAGACCCAGTACTTC.

This clone was recorded only once. V usage is TRBV5-1 and J usage is TRBJ2-1; 7 bases align to TRBD1. This CDR3 spans 16 amino acids. Germline values: CDR1 SGHRS, CDR2 YFSETQ. V was pared by 0 bases and J by 9 bases, with 12 bases of the junction left unmatched. This CDR3 reads CASSLVSDRLTGEQFF. The CDR3, as DNA: TGCGCCAGCAGCTTGGTTTCGGACAGGTTGACCGGTGAGCAGTTCTTC.

This sequence joins TRBV7-9 and TRBJ2-2, with 8 bases fitting TRBD1. V dropped 6 bases and J dropped 1; count of bases not matched to a gene: 16. Germline V gene lookup returns CDR1 SEHNR and CDR2 FQNEAQ (reference sequence). The CDR3 sequence is 19 residues long. The CDR3 sequence: CASRPWSWATGENTGELFF. The CDR3 DNA reads as TGTGCCAGCAGGCCCTGGTCCTGGGCGACAGGGGAGAACACCGGGGAGCTGTTTTTT. The full variable domain, its missing parts supplied by reference TRBV7-9 and TRBJ2-2, is DTGVSQNPRHKITKRGQNVTFRCDPISEHNRLYWYRQTLGQGPEFLTYFQNEAQLEKSRLLSDRFSAERPKGSFSTLEIQRTEQGDSAMYLCASRPWSWATGENTGELFFGEGSRLTVL.

The chain uses TRBV2 and TRBJ2-7, with 7 bases fitting TRBD1. Losses at the gene ends were 7 bases for V and 6 bases for J; bases not matched to a gene: 6. The CDR3 loop spans 12 amino acids. CDR1 is SNHLY, CDR2 FYNNEI, per germline. The CDR3 region is CASNRQGLEQYF. In DNA, the CDR3 is TGTGCCAGCAATAGACAGGGCCTCGAGCAGTACTTC.

The chain has TRBV7-9 and TRBJ2-7; 7 bases align to TRBD2. V dropped 2 bases and J dropped 5; count of bases not matched to a gene: 6. The germline V gene has CDR1 SEHNR and CDR2 FQNEAQ (reference sequence). CDR3 length equals 14 residues. The CDR3 reads CASSLSGTNNEQYF. The CDR3 region has the DNA TGTGCCAGCAGCTTAAGCGGGACCAACAACGAGCAGTACTTC.

The J gene is TRBJ1-5, the V gene TRBV11-2, with a weak D call TRBD1 (5 bases). From germline, CDR1 is SGHAT and CDR2 FQNNGV. Trimming stripped 11 bases from V and 4 bases from J, with 24 bases between. CDR3 length equals 16 residues. The CDR3 here is CAPQSRQGLMNQPQHF. The DNA of the CDR3 is TGTGCCCCACAAAGCCGGCAGGGCTTGATGAATCAGCCCCAGCATTTT.

The chain has TRBV2 and TRBJ2-5, with a possible D match to TRBD1 (5 bases). The CDR3 has 12 amino acids. CDR1 and CDR2 (germline): SNHLY, FYNNEI. The germline V and J ends were trimmed by 4 bases and 7 bases, with 10 bases remaining between them. The CDR3 bases are TGTGCCAGCAGTGTCAGGCAGGGGACCCAGTACTTC. This codes for CASSVRQGTQYF.